A single sample is the source of the 3 T cell receptor beta chains below, sequenced in a study of T-cell reconstitution after alpha-beta-depleted transplantation in children. Unique molecular identifiers were incorporated when the TCRbeta library was constructed. In TCRdb, the PCR reads were re-called with MiXCR into one record per CDR3 protein. Here the sample spans fewer than 120,000 distinct CDR3 sequences, around a tenth being singletons. Sample: PBMCs from the stem cell graft donor, taken from the stem cell graft. These receptors all stem from a human donor who donated a stem cell graft to a child with acute lymphoblastic leukemia.

The sample holds many counts of this clonotype. The chain joins TRBV29-1 to TRBJ2-5; D is undetermined. This CDR3 is built from 12 residues. Germline V gene sequence: CDR1 SQVTM, CDR2 ANQGSEA. Trimming stripped 3 bases from V and 1 base from J, with 6 bases between. CDR3 nucleotides: TGCAGCGTTGATCGATCCCAAGAGACCCAGTACTTC. It specifies CSVDRSQETQYF.

This clonotype appeared a few times. One end of the junction does not line up with germline, which may come from a read error. The chain joins TRBV18 to TRBJ2-5, with 14 positions matching TRBD2. Germline lookup yields CDR1 KGHSH and CDR2 LQKENI. This CDR3 contains 17 residues. The CDR3 region has the DNA TGTGCCAGCTCCCCACCCGGACTAGCGGGGGGACAAGAGACCCAGTACTTC. This sequence encodes CASSPPGLAGGQETQYF.

This clonotype was found many times. The chain carries TRBV7-2 and TRBJ2-5; D is undetermined. Per the germline V gene, CDR1 is SGHTA and CDR2 is FQGNSA. The CDR3 sequence is 14 residues long. Trimming removed 5 bases from V and 5 bases from J, with 15 bases in between. CDR3: CASSPYYSSETQYF. CDR3 DNA sequence: TGTGCCAGCAGCCCCTACTACTCCTCCGAGACCCAGTACTTC.